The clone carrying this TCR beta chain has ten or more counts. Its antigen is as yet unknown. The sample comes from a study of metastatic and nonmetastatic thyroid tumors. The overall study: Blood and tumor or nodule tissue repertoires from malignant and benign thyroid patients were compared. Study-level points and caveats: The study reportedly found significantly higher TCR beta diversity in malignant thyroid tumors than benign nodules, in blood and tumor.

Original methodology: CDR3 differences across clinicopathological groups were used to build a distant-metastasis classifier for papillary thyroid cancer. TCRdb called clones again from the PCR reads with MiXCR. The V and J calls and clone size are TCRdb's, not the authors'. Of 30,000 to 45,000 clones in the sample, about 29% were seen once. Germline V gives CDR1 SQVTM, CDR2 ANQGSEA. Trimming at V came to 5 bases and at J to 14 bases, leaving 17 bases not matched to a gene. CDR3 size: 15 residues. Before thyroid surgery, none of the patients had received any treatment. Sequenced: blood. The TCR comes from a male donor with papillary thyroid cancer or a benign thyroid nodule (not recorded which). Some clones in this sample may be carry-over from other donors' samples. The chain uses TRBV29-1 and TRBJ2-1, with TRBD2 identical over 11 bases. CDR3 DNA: TGCAGCGTTCAGCGGGGACTAGCGGATTTCGGAGGGGAGTTCTTC. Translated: CSVQRGLADFGGEFF.